These 2 T cell receptor beta chains were sequenced from one sample in a study of blood T cell repertoires in COVID-19. Some clones are missing from TCRdb's copy, which holds only in-frame ones; the method was immunoSEQ multiplex PCR. The profile shows about 130,000 clones, around nine tenths of them singletons. Sample: peripheral blood. The receptors derive from a man in his fifties or sixties with active or convalescent COVID-19.

The chain joins TRBV2 to TRBJ1-1; a weak D match, TRBD1 (5 bases). The CDR3 covers 12 residues. Trimming left V 4 bases short and J 7 bases short, with 10 bases between. Germline-derived CDR1 and CDR2 are SNHLY and FYNNEI. The CDR3, as DNA: TGTGCCAGCAGTGGGCAGGGTATTGAAGCTTTCTTT. This gives the protein CASSGQGIEAFF.

This clone was observed a few times. V usage is TRBV7-2 and J usage is TRBJ2-7; D perhaps matches TRBD1 (6 bases). V dropped 5 bases and J dropped 4 bases, with 12 bases sitting between them. Germline CDR1 reads SGHTA; CDR2 reads FQGNSA. This CDR3 comprises 13 residues. The CDR3 spells CASSRAQGYEQYF. CDR3 nucleotides: TGTGCCAGCAGCCGGGCGCAGGGGTACGAGCAGTACTTC.